This paragraph covers one TCR beta chain sequence. Its cognate antigen is unknown. These data come from a study of cytomegalovirus exposure and HLA in healthy donors. The study, taken as a whole, reports: The authors listed over 150 TCR beta chains as cytomegalovirus-associated.

The J segment lost 5 bases and the V segment lost 4 bases, leaving 20 bases of the junction unmatched. The CDR3 is made up of 17 amino acids. Germline V gene lookup returns CDR1 SQVTM and CDR2 ANQGSEA. PCR amplification relied on 60 Vbeta primers (plus 13 Jbeta primers). Sequenced by immunoSEQ multiplex PCR; TCRdb stores in-frame clones only, minus some. The sample includes some 170,000 clones, approximately 80% of them seen just once. This clonotype was obtained from a man younger than 35 in good health and CMV-seropositive. The sample was PBMCs. The chain couples TRBV29-1 to TRBJ2-7; 7 nucleotides agree with TRBD1. CDR3 DNA: TGCAGCGTTGCCGAGAAAAGGGGTTGGCAGGGGGTGGACGAGCAGTACTTC. Protein product: CSVAEKRGWQGVDEQYF.